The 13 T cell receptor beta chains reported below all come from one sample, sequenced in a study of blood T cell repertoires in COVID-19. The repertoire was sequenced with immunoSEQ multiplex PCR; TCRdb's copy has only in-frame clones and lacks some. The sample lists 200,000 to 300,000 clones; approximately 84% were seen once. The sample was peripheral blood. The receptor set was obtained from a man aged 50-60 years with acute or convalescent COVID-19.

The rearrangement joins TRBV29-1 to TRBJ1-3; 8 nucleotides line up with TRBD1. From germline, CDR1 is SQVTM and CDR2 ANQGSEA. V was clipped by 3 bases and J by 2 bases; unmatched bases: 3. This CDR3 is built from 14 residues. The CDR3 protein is CSVDDRGPGNTIYF. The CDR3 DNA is TGCAGCGTTGACGACAGGGGCCCTGGAAACACCATATATTTT.

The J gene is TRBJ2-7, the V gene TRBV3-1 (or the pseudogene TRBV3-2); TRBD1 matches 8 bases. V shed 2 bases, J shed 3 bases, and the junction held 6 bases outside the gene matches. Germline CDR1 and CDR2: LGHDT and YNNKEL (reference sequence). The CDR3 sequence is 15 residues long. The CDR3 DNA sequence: TGTGCCAGCAGCCAACCCGGGACAGGATTCTACGAGCAGTACTTC. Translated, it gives CASSQPGTGFYEQYF.

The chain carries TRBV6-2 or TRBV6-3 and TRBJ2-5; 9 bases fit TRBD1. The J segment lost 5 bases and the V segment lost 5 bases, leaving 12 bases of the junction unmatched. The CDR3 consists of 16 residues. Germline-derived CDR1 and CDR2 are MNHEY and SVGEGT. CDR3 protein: CASSRPGQGIWETQYF. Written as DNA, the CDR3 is TGTGCCAGCAGTCGACCGGGACAGGGAATTTGGGAGACCCAGTACTTC.

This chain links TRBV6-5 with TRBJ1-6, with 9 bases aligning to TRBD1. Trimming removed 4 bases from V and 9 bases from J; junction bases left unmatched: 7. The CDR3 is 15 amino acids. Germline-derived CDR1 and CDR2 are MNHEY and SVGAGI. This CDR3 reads CASSSPGQGVSPLHF. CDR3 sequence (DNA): TGTGCCAGCAGTTCTCCGGGACAGGGTGTTTCACCCCTCCACTTT.

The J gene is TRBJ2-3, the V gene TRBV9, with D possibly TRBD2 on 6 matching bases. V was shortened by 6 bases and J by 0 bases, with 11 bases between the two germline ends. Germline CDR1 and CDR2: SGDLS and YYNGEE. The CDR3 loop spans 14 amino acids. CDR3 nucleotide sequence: TGTGCCAGCACCGGGACTTTTAGCACAGATACGCAGTATTTT. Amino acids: CASTGTFSTDTQYF.

CDR3 sequence (DNA): TGTGCCAGCAGCATCCGGGGGGGACTTGAGGAAAAACTGTTTTTT. Residues: CASSIRGGLEEKLFF. This chain joins TRBV9 and TRBJ1-4; D may be TRBD1 (5 bases). The CDR3 has 15 residues. CDR1 and CDR2 (germline): SGDLS, YYNGEE. Trimming took off 4 bases at V and 8 bases at J, with 18 bases between the two ends.

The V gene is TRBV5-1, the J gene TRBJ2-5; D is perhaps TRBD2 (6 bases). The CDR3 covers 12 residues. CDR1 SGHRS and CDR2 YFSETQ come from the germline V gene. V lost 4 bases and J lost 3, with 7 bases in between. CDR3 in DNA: TGCGCCAGCAGCACGGGGGAAGAGACCCAGTACTTC. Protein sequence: CASSTGEETQYF.

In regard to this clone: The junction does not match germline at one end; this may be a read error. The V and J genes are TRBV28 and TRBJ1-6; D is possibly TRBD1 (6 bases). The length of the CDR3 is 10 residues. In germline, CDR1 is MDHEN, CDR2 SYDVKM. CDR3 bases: TGTGCCAGCAGTTCTAGGACAGCTGTTTTT. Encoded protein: CASSSRTAVF.

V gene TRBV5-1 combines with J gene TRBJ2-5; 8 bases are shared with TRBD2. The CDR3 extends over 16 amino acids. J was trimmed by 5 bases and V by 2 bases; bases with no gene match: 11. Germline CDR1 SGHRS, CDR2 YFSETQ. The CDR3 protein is CASSLGLGGGQETQYF. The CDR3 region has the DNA TGCGCCAGCAGCTTAGGACTGGGCGGGGGGCAGGAGACCCAGTACTTC.

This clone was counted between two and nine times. CDR3 in amino acids: CASSPAPAGSSYEQYF. CDR3 nucleotides: TGTGCCAGCTCACCGGCCCCCGCGGGAAGCTCCTACGAGCAGTACTTC. V gene TRBV18 combines with J gene TRBJ2-7, with TRBD2 as a possible D gene (6 bases). V shed 3 bases and J shed 0 bases, with 15 bases lying between them. This CDR3 region has 16 residues. The germline V gene encodes CDR1 KGHSH and CDR2 LQKENI.

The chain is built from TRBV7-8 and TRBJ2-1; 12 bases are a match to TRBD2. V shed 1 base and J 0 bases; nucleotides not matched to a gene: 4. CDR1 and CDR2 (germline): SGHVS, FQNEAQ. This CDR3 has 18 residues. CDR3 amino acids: CASSLGLAGGDSYNEQFF. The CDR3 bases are TGTGCCAGCAGCTTAGGGCTAGCGGGGGGGGACTCCTACAATGAGCAGTTCTTC.

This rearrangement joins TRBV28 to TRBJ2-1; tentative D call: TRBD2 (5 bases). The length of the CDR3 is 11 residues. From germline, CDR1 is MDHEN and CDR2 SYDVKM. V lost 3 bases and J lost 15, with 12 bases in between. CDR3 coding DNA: TGTGCCAGCAGTTTTGCGACTAAGGTGTTCTTC. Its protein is CASSFATKVFF.

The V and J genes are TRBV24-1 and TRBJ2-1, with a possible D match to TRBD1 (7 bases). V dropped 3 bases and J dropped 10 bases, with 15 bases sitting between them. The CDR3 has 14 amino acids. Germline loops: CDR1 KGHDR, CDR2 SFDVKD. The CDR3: CATSDPQGGDEQFF. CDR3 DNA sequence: TGTGCCACCAGTGATCCCCAGGGGGGCGACGAGCAGTTCTTC.